The rows below give T cell receptor beta chains drawn from one sample of a study of T-cell memory formation after mild COVID-19. TCRdb analysed the 5' RACE reads with MiXCR anew, one entry per CDR3 protein. The table shows about 560,000 distinct CDR3 sequences, with 15% to 20% occurring only once. Sample: PBMCs or a T cell subset sorted from them (not recorded which). The source is an adult woman who had mild COVID-19 (a few samples of this study predate the infection). Cell type and time point are not known. CDR3s include the opening cysteine and the closing phenylalanine or tryptophan. Fields, in order: CDR3 DNA, CDR3 protein, clone size, V gene, D gene, J gene. A D gene is named only where the DNA matches it firmly. Only part of the rows carry a size: once, few, many, or a class if the clone is expanded.

CDR3 DNA: TGTGCCTGGAGTCTTGGGTACTACGAGCAGTACTTC; CDR3 protein: CAWSLGYYEQYF; clone size: .; V gene: TRBV30; D gene: .; J gene: TRBJ2-7
CDR3 DNA: TGTGCCAGCAGTTACTCGAGGATTCGAGATTCCTACAATGAGCAGTTCTTC; CDR3 protein: CASSYSRIRDSYNEQFF; clone size: few; V gene: TRBV6-2/TRBV6-3; D gene: .; J gene: TRBJ2-1
CDR3 DNA: TGTGCCAGCAGCTTGGCCGGGACTGTCAAAGAGACCCAGTACTTC; CDR3 protein: CASSLAGTVKETQYF; clone size: few; V gene: TRBV7-2; D gene: .; J gene: TRBJ2-5
CDR3 DNA: TGCGCCAGCAGCTTAGGGAGCGGGACGGCGAACACCGGGGAGCTGTTTTTT; CDR3 protein: CASSLGSGTANTGELFF; clone size: .; V gene: TRBV5-1; D gene: TRBD2; J gene: TRBJ2-2
CDR3 DNA: TGTGCCACCAGCAGAGATTCCGGACAGATCAATGAGCAGTTCTTC; CDR3 protein: CATSRDSGQINEQFF; clone size: few; V gene: TRBV15; D gene: .; J gene: TRBJ2-1
CDR3 DNA: TGCGCCAGCAGCTCACCCCGGCGACAGGGGCCCGGCGACGCGAACACCGGGGAGCTGTTTTTT; CDR3 protein: CASSSPRRQGPGDANTGELFF; clone size: few; V gene: TRBV5-1; D gene: TRBD1; J gene: TRBJ2-2
CDR3 DNA: TGTGCCAGCAGCTCCGCGGGTAGCGTGAATGAGCAGTTCTTC; CDR3 protein: CASSSAGSVNEQFF; clone size: few; V gene: TRBV5-4; D gene: .; J gene: TRBJ2-1
CDR3 DNA: TGCAGTGCTAGTGAGGTTCGCTCCTATAATTCACCCCTCCACTTT; CDR3 protein: CSASEVRSYNSPLHF; clone size: few; V gene: TRBV20-1; D gene: .; J gene: TRBJ1-6
CDR3 DNA: TGTGCCAGCAGCCCAGGGACTAGCGGCGCGAACACCGGGGAGCTGTTTTTT; CDR3 protein: CASSPGTSGANTGELFF; clone size: few; V gene: TRBV11-2; D gene: TRBD2; J gene: TRBJ2-2
CDR3 DNA: TGCGCCAGCAGCCAAGGAACAGGCAATTCACCCCTCCACTTT; CDR3 protein: CASSQGTGNSPLHF; clone size: few; V gene: TRBV4-1; D gene: .; J gene: TRBJ1-6
CDR3 DNA: TGTGCCAGCAGCTTACTGGCGGGGGCCCAGTACTTC; CDR3 protein: CASSLLAGAQYF; clone size: few; V gene: TRBV11-1; D gene: TRBD2; J gene: TRBJ2-5
CDR3 DNA: TGCAGCGCTGTAGTGCGTCGCGGGGGGTACTCTGGGGCCAACGTCCTGACTTTC; CDR3 protein: CSAVVRRGGYSGANVLTF; clone size: .; V gene: TRBV29-1; D gene: TRBD2; J gene: TRBJ2-6
CDR3 DNA: TGTGCCAGCAGCCAAGGGGCCCATCTGGGAACAGATACGCAGTATTTT; CDR3 protein: CASSQGAHLGTDTQYF; clone size: few; V gene: TRBV4-2; D gene: .; J gene: TRBJ2-3
CDR3 DNA: TGTGCCAGTAGTGAATTGGGACAGATTTATGGCTACACCTTC; CDR3 protein: CASSELGQIYGYTF; clone size: few; V gene: TRBV19; D gene: TRBD1; J gene: TRBJ1-2
CDR3 DNA: TGTGCCAGCAGCCAGGGACTGATTAATGAGCAGTTCTTC; CDR3 protein: CASSQGLINEQFF; clone size: few; V gene: TRBV14; D gene: .; J gene: TRBJ2-1
CDR3 DNA: TGTGCCAGCAGCGTATTATCTGGGAGCTATGGCTACACCTTC; CDR3 protein: CASSVLSGSYGYTF; clone size: .; V gene: TRBV9; D gene: .; J gene: TRBJ1-2